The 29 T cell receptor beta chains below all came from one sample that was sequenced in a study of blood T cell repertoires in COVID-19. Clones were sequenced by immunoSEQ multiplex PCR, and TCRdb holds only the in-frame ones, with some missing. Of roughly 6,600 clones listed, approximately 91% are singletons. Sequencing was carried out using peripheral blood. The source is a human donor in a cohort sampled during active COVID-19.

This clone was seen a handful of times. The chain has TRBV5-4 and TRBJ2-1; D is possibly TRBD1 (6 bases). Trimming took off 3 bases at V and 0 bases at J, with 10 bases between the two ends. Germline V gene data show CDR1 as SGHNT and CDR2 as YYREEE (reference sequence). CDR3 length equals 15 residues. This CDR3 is CASSSRQASYNEQFF. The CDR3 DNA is TGTGCCAGCAGCTCCCGACAGGCCTCCTACAATGAGCAGTTCTTC.

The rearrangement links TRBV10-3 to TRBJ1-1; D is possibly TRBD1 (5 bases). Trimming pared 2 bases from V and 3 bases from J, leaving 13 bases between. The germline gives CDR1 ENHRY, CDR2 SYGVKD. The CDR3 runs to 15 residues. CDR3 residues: CAISEGGGEDTEAFF. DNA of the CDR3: TGTGCCATCAGTGAGGGGGGAGGCGAAGACACTGAAGCTTTCTTT.

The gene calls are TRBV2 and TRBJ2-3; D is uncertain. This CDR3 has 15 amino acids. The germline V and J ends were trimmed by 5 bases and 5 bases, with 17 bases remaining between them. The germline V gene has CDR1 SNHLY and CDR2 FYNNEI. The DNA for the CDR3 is TGTGCCAGCAGTCCTGTCTATCAAACCGGAGATACGCAGTATTTT. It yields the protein CASSPVYQTGDTQYF.

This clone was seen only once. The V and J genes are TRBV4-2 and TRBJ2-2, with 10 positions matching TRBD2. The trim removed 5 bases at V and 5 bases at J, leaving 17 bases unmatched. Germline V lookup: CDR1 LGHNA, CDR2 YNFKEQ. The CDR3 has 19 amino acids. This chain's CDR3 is CASSTSPGLARRGTGELFF. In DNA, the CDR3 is TGTGCCAGCAGCACTTCCCCGGGACTAGCGCGAAGGGGGACCGGGGAGCTGTTTTTT.

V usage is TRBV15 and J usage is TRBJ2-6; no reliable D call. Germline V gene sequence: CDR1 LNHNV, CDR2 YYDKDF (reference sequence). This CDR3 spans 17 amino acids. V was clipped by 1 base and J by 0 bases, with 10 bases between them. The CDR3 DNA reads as TGTGCCACCAGCAGAGGAACAGTGAGCTCTGGGGCCAACGTCCTGACTTTC. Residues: CATSRGTVSSGANVLTF. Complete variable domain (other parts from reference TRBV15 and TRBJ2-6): DAMVIQNPRYQVTQFGKPVTLSCSQTLNHNVMYWYQQKSSQAPKLLFHYYDKDFNNEADTPDNFQSRRPNTSFCFLDIRSPGLGDTAMYLCATSRGTVSSGANVLTFGAGSRLTVL.

The CDR3 nucleotides are TGTGCCAGCAGCTTGACCAGGGACTATGGCTACACCTTC. Amino acids: CASSLTRDYGYTF. V usage is TRBV5-4 and J usage is TRBJ1-2, with D possibly TRBD1 on 5 matching bases. CDR1 and CDR2 from the germline V gene are SGHNT and YYREEE (reference sequence). Trimming removed 1 base from V and 3 bases from J, with 7 bases in between. The CDR3 length is 13 residues.

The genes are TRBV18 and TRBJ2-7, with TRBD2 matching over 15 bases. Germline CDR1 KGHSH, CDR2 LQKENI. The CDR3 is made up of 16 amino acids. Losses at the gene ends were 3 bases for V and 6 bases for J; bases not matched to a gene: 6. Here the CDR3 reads CASSPRTGLAGGEQYF. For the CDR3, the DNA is TGTGCCAGCTCACCTCGGACGGGACTAGCGGGGGGCGAGCAGTACTTC.

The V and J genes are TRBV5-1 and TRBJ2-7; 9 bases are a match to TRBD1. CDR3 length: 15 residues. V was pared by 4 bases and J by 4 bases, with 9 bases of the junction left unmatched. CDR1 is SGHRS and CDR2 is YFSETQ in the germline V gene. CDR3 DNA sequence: TGCGCCAGCAGCCGCGGACAGGGGAGGTCGTACGAGCAGTACTTC. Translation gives CASSRGQGRSYEQYF.

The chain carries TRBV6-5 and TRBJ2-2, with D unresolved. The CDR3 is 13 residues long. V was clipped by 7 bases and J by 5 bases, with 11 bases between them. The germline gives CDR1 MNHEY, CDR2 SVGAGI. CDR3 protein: CASKRASTGELFF. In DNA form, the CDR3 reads TGTGCCAGCAAACGAGCGTCAACCGGGGAGCTGTTTTTT.

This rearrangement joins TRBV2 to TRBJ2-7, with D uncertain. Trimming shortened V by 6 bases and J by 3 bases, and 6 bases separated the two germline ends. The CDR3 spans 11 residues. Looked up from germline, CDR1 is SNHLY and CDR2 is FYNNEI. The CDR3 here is CASREYYEQYF. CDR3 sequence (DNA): TGTGCCAGCAGGGAATACTACGAGCAGTACTTC.

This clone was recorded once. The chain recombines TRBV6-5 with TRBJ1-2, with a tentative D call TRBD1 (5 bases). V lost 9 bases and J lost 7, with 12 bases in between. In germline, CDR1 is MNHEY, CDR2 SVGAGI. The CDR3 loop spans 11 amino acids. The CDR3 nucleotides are TGTGCCAGTCGCCAGGGCTCTGGCTACACCTTC. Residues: CASRQGSGYTF.

The CDR3 coding sequence is TGCGCCAGCAGCTTTGACAGGGCCAATGAGCAGTTCTTC. The encoded protein is CASSFDRANEQFF. This chain connects TRBV5-1 to TRBJ2-1; 7 nucleotides agree with TRBD1. The CDR3 has 13 residues. Germline V gene lookup returns CDR1 SGHRS and CDR2 YFSETQ. With V trimmed by 2 bases and J by 6 bases, 2 bases remained unmatched. Combining the CDR3 with reference TRBV5-1 and TRBJ2-1 gives the whole variable domain KAGVTQTPRYLIKTRGQQVTLSCSPISGHRSVSWYQQTPGQGLQFLFEYFSETQRNKGNFPGRFSGRQFSNSRSEMNVSTLELGDSALYLCASSFDRANEQFFGPGTRLTVL.

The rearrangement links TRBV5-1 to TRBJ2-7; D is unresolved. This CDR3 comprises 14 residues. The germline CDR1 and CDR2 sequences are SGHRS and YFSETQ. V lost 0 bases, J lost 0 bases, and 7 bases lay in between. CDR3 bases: TGCGCCAGCAGCTTGGGTCCGGGCTCCTACGAGCAGTACTTC. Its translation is CASSLGPGSYEQYF.

The chain's CDR3 is CASSPGGLSHSYEQYF. CDR3 bases: TGTGCCAGCAGCCCAGGGGGTCTAAGTCACTCCTACGAGCAGTACTTC. J is TRBJ2-7 and V is TRBV5-4, with 7 bases matching TRBD1. The germline V gene encodes CDR1 SGHNT and CDR2 YYREEE (reference sequence). The CDR3 length is 16 residues. V was clipped by 4 bases and J by 0 bases; unmatched bases: 10.

CDR3 bases: TGTGCCAGCGGGGTTGGCCTAGCGGGAGTTAATGAGCAGTTCTTC. Translated: CASGVGLAGVNEQFF. The genes are TRBV27 and TRBJ2-1, with 10 nucleotides matching TRBD2. CDR1 MNHEY and CDR2 SMNVEV come from the germline V gene (reference sequence). The V gene end was trimmed by 8 bases and the J gene end by 7 bases; junction bases not matched to a gene: 11. The CDR3 is 15 residues long.

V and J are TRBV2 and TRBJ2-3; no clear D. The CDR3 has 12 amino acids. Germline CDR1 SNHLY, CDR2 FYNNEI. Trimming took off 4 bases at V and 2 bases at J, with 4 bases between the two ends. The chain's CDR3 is CASSVFTDTQYF. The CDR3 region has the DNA TGTGCCAGCAGTGTCTTCACAGATACGCAGTATTTT.

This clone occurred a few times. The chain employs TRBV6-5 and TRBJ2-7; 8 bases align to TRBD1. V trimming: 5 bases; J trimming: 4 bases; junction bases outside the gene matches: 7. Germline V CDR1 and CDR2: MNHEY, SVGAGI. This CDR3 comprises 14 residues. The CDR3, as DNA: TGTGCCAGCAGTCGGACAGGGAATAGTTACGAGCAGTACTTC. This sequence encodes CASSRTGNSYEQYF.

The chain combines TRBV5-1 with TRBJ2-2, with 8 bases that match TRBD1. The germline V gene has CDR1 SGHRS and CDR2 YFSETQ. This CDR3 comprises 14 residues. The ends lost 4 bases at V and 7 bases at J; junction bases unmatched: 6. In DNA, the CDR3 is TGCGCCAGCAGCCCGGACAGGGAGGTCGGGGAGCTGTTTTTT. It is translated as CASSPDREVGELFF.

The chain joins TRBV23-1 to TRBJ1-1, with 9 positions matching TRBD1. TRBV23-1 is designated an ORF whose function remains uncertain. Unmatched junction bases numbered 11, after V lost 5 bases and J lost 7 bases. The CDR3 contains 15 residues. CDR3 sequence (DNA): TGCGCCAGCAGTTACTCCGGGACAGGGTGGGTTGAAGCTTTCTTT. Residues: CASSYSGTGWVEAFF.

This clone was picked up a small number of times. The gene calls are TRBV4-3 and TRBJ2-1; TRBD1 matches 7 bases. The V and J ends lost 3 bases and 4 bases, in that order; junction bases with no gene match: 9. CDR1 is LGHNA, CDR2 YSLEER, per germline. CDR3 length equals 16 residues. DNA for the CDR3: TGCGCCAGCAGCCAGGACCCCGGGACAGTGTACAATGAGCAGTTCTTC. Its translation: CASSQDPGTVYNEQFF.

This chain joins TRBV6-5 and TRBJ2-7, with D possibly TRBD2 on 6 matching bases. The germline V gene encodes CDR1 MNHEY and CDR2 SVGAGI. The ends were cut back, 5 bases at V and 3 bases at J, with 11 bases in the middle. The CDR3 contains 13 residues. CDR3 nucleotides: TGTGCCAGCAGTCCGCGGGGCAACTACGAGCAGTACTTC. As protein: CASSPRGNYEQYF.

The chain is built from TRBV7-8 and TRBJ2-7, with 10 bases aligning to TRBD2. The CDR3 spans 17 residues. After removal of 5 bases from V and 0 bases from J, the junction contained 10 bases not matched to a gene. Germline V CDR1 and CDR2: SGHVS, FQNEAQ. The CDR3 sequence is CASSGRTSGFNSYEQYF. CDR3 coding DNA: TGTGCCAGCAGCGGCAGGACTAGCGGCTTCAACTCCTACGAGCAGTACTTC.

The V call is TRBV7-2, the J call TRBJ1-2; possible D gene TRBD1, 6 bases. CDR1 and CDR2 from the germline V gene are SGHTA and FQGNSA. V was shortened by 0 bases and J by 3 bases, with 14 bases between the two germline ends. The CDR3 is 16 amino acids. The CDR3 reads CASSLAPGDPYYGYTF. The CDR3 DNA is TGTGCCAGCAGCTTAGCGCCAGGGGACCCTTACTATGGCTACACCTTC. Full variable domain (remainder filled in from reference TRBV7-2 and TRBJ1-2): GAGVSQSPSNKVTEKGKDVELRCDPISGHTALYWYRQSLGQGLEFLIYFQGNSAPDKSGLPSDRFSAERTGGSVSTLTIQRTQQEDSAVYLCASSLAPGDPYYGYTFGSGTRLTVV.

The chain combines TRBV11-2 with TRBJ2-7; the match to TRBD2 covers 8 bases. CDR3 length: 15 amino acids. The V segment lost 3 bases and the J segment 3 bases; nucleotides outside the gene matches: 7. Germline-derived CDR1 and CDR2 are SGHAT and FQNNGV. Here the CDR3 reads CASSFGLAGFYEQYF. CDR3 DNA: TGTGCCAGCAGCTTTGGGCTAGCGGGCTTCTACGAGCAGTACTTC.

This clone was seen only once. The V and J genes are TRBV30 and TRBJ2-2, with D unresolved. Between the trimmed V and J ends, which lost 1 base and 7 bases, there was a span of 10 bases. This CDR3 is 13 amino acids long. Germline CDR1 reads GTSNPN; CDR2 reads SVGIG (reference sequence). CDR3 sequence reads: CAWSAGFIGELFF. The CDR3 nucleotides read TGTGCCTGGAGTGCCGGTTTCATCGGGGAGCTGTTTTTT. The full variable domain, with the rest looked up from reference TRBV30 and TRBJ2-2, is SQTIHQWPATLVQPVGSPLSLECTVEGTSNPNLYWYRQAAGRGLQLLFYSVGIGQISSEVPQNLSASRPQDRQFILSSKKLLLSDSGFYLCAWSAGFIGELFFGEGSRLTVL.

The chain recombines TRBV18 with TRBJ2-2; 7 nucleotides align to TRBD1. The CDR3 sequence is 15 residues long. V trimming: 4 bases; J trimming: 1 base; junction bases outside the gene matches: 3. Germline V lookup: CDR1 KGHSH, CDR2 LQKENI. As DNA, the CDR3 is TGTGCCAGCTCACGGGACAGAATGAACACCGGGGAGCTGTTTTTT. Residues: CASSRDRMNTGELFF.

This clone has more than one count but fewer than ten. As DNA, the CDR3 is TGTGCCAGCAGCTTAGGACAGGGCGGGAATTCACCCCTCCACTTT. The encoded protein is CASSLGQGGNSPLHF. The chain recombines TRBV7-8 with TRBJ1-6; 7 positions match TRBD1. The CDR3 is 15 amino acids. Germline V gene data show CDR1 as SGHVS and CDR2 as FQNEAQ. V dropped 1 base and J dropped 7; count of bases not matched to a gene: 4.

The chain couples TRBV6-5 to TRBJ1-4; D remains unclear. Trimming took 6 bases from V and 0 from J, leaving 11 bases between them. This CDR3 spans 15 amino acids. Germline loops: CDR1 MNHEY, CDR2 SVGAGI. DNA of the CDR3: TGTGCCAGCAGCCTCCGGAGGACAACTAATGAAAAACTGTTTTTT. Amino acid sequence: CASSLRRTTNEKLFF.

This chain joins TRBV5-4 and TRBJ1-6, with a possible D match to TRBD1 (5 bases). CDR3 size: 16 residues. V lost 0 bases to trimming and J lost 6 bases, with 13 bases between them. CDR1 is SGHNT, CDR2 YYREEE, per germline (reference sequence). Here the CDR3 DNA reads TGTGCCAGCAGCTTGGGGGCAGGGTTGAGTAATTCACCCCTCCACTTT. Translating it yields CASSLGAGLSNSPLHF. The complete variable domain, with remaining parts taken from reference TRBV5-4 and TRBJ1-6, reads ETGVTQSPTHLIKTRGQQVTLRCSSQSGHNTVSWYQQALGQGPQFIFQYYREEENGRGNFPPRFSGLQFPNYSSELNVNALELDDSALYLCASSLGAGLSNSPLHFGNGTRLTVT.